The entry below describes one TCR beta chain. The data are from a study of shared T cell receptors in the human thymus. The CDR3 covers 14 residues. Germline CDR1 and CDR2: GTSNPN and SVGIG (reference sequence). Unmatched junction bases numbered 12, after V lost 8 bases and J lost 6 bases. TCRdb keeps only in-frame clones here, not all; method: immunoSEQ multiplex PCR. The table lists some 720,000 clones, around 89% of them singletons. In addition, the sample was reused for a study of human thymus T cells. That report adds: It was from resections taken during corrective heart surgery that the thymus tissue came. Both thymic and peripheral blood repertoires showed apparently biased V and J usage.

Source material: thymocytes. The chain links TRBV30 to TRBJ2-3; TRBD2 matches 9 bases. This TCR was sampled from a boy in the first two years of life with a congenital heart defect. CDR3 in DNA: TGTGCCGCCATGCGCGGGGGGGGATGGGATACGCAGTATTTT. This gives the protein CAAMRGGGWDTQYF.